Presented here are 19 T cell receptor beta chains from one specimen sequenced in a study of CD8+CD57+ T cells in acquired aplastic anemia. Flow cytometry had shown expanded CD8+CD57+ cells in the patients chosen for sequencing. Template material for TCR beta VDJ and CDR3 profiling consisted of genomic DNA. TCRdb analysed the reads with MiXCR anew, one entry per CDR3 protein. Here the sample spans 200,000 to 300,000 distinct CDR3 sequences, 82% being singletons. What was sequenced was sorted CD4+, CD8+, or CD8+CD57+ T cells (not recorded which) from PBMCs. Receptors originate from a human donor with aplastic anemia.

The J gene is TRBJ1-1, the V gene TRBV15, with D hard to call. Between the trimmed V and J ends, which lost 0 bases and 2 bases, there was a span of 10 bases. The CDR3 spans 15 residues. Germline CDR1 and CDR2: LNHNV and YYDKDF (reference sequence). The CDR3 reads CATSRDFSGNTEAFF. CDR3 nucleotide sequence: TGTGCCACCAGCAGAGATTTCTCCGGTAACACTGAAGCTTTCTTT.

In regard to this clonotype: One end of the junction is discordant with germline, which a read error may explain. The chain has TRBV9 and TRBJ2-1; the D gene is possibly TRBD2 (5 bases). The CDR3 is made up of 15 amino acids. The germline V gene has CDR1 SGDLS and CDR2 YYNGEE. The CDR3 DNA reads TGTGCCAGTAGCGTAGCCAGCGCCGCCTATAATTCGCAGTTCTTC. Amino acids: CASSVASAAYNSQFF. Looking up the rest from reference TRBV9 and TRBJ2-1 gives the full variable domain: DSGVTQTPKHLITATGQRVTLRCSPRSGDLSVYWYQQSLDQGLQFLIQYYNGEERAKGNILERFSAQQFPDLHSELNLSSLELGDSALYFCASSVASAAYNSQFFGPGTRLTVL.

This clonotype was counted a few times. A much larger clone differs from this one at a single base, so this may be a read error. The chain employs TRBV7-9 and TRBJ1-1; D call uncertain. The CDR3 sequence is 15 residues long. CDR1 is SEHNR, CDR2 FQNEAQ, per germline (reference sequence). The ends were cut back, 3 bases at V and 14 bases at J, with 25 bases in the middle. CDR3 residues: CASSFERSGRSDEFF. Here the CDR3 DNA reads TGTGCCAGCAGCTTTGAAAGAAGCGGGAGGAGCGATGAGTTCTTT.

This sequence joins TRBV10-1 and TRBJ2-1; 8 bases fit TRBD2. After removal of 6 bases from V and 8 bases from J, the junction contained 6 bases not matched to a gene. Germline CDR1 WNHNN, CDR2 SYGVQD (reference sequence). CDR3 length: 13 amino acids. CDR3 bases: TGCGCCAGCAGGGGCGGGGGGTGCGATGAGCAGTTCTTC. Its translation: CASRGGGCDEQFF.

This chain uses TRBV5-1 with TRBJ2-3, with D tentatively TRBD2 (6 bases). Deletions cut 0 bases from V and 2 bases from J, with 13 bases between. In germline, CDR1 is SGHRS, CDR2 YFSETQ. The CDR3 has 16 amino acids. CDR3 nucleotide sequence: TGCGCCAGCAGCTTGGCCGAGGAGGGTTTCACAGATACGCAGTATTTT. It codes for CASSLAEEGFTDTQYF. The full variable domain, with the rest looked up from reference TRBV5-1 and TRBJ2-3, is KAGVTQTPRYLIKTRGQQVTLSCSPISGHRSVSWYQQTPGQGLQFLFEYFSETQRNKGNFPGRFSGRQFSNSRSEMNVSTLELGDSALYLCASSLAEEGFTDTQYFGPGTRLTVL.

About this clonotype itself: A read error may account for a junction end that differs from germline. The chain carries TRBV6-1 and TRBJ1-1; TRBD1 matches 10 bases. Germline CDR1 reads MNHNS; CDR2 reads SASEGT. The CDR3 is 14 amino acids. The CDR3 region is CASREAGGQGEAFF. The CDR3 bases are TGTGCCAGCAGGGAAGCGGGGGGACAGGGGGAAGCTTTCTTT.

Only one count was recorded for this clonotype. Without the conserved terminal phenylalanine or tryptophan, this CDR3 likely stems from a read error. The DNA is left out, because the CDR3 cannot be placed on it with certainty; the CDR3 is given as TCRdb lists it. V is TRBV2 and J is TRBJ2-5. Germline V gene sequence: CDR1 SNHLY, CDR2 FYNNEI. The CDR3 length equals 14 residues, ends included. This chain's CDR3 is CASRRGSRHEQYFG.

In this sample, this clonotype turned up many times. The rearrangement uses TRBV27 and TRBJ1-1; the D gene is possibly TRBD1 (5 bases). Trimming cost V 2 bases and J 4 bases, with 11 bases left between them. Germline values: CDR1 MNHEY, CDR2 SMNVEV (reference sequence). This CDR3 contains 14 residues. CDR3 nucleotides: TGTGCCAGCAGTTTAACACACAGGTCCACTGAAGCTTTCTTT. As protein: CASSLTHRSTEAFF.

On this clonotype: Mismatch with germline at one junction end may stem from a read error. The J gene is TRBJ2-1, the V gene TRBV6-5; 8 nucleotides agree with TRBD2. This CDR3 comprises 14 residues. Per germline, CDR1 MNHEY and CDR2 SVGAGI. CDR3 sequence (DNA): TGTGCCAACAGTTGGACTAGCTCCCTCTCAGAGCAGTCCTTC. Amino acids: CANSWTSSLSEQSF.

Worth noting for this clonotype: The junction and the germline gene differ at one end; a read error may be behind it. The CDR3 DNA reads TGTGCCACCAGCTTAGGACCCGAGGAGGTGACTTTT. As protein: CATSLGPEEVTF. The chain recombines TRBV15 with TRBJ2-2, with TRBD2 as a possible D gene (5 bases). CDR3 size: 12 residues. From germline, CDR1 is LNHNV and CDR2 YYDKDF (reference sequence).

Here the CDR3 reads CASGVGGRANKYF. The CDR3 DNA reads TGTGCCAGCGGGGTCGGGGGAAGAGCCAATAAGTATTTT. The J gene is TRBJ2-3, the V gene TRBV7-9, with D perhaps matching TRBD2 (6 bases). Germline assignment: CDR1 SEHNR and CDR2 FQNEAQ (reference sequence). The CDR3 totals 13 residues. V was clipped by 8 bases and J by 13 bases, with 22 bases between them.

With regard to this clonotype: Mismatch with germline at one junction end may stem from a read error. The J gene is TRBJ2-1, the V gene TRBV11-3; D is perhaps TRBD2 (5 bases). Germline CDR1 is SGHNT and CDR2 is YENEEA. The CDR3 contains 12 residues. Here the CDR3 reads CASRLEGKEQFF. The CDR3 nucleotides read TGTGCCAGCAGGTTAGAGGGAAAAGAGCAGTTCTTC.

This clonotype is a singleton in its sample. The chain combines TRBV7-8 with TRBJ2-7; D possibly corresponds to TRBD2 (7 bases). Trimming stripped 6 bases from V and 12 bases from J, with 21 bases between. This CDR3 spans 13 amino acids. Germline CDR1 reads SGHVS; CDR2 reads FQNEAQ. The CDR3 loop is CASSLTGGYETYF. The CDR3 nucleotides are TGTGCCAGCAGTCTCACGGGGGGCTACGAGACGTACTTC. The entire variable domain, with the rest obtained from reference TRBV7-8 and TRBJ2-7, is as follows: GAGVSQSPRYKVAKRGQDVALRCDPISGHVSLFWYQQALGQGPEFLTYFQNEAQLDKSGLPSDRFFAERPEGSVSTLKIQRTQQEDSAVYLCASSLTGGYETYFGPGTRLTVT.

This clonotype came up once. The CDR3 end shows no conserved phenylalanine or tryptophan, and so a read error is likely. The chain uses TRBV7-8 and TRBJ2-6, with 9 positions matching TRBD1. V was pared by 5 bases and J by 14 bases, with 19 bases of the junction left unmatched. The germline gives CDR1 SGHVS, CDR2 FQNEAQ. The length of the CDR3 is 17 residues. The DNA for the CDR3 is TGTGCCAGCAGCCAGGACAGGGGATTCTCCTACGAGCAGTTCCTGACTTCC. Protein: CASSQDRGFSYEQFLTS.

Notes on this clonotype: Given a much more abundant clone one base away, this may be a read error. No conserved phenylalanine or tryptophan ends this CDR3, so it is likely a read error. The DNA is left out, because the CDR3 cannot be placed on it with certainty; the CDR3 is given as TCRdb lists it. The J gene is TRBJ2-7, the V gene TRBV2; the table names TRBD1, a call not compared with the DNA. Germline values: CDR1 SNHLY, CDR2 FYNNEI. The CDR3 extends over 15 residues, inclusive of both ends. CDR3 amino acids: CASGDGGRDTQYFYS.

The V and J genes are TRBV7-3 and TRBJ2-1; 8 bases match TRBD1. Trimming took 5 bases from V and 13 from J; bases not matched to a gene: 19. The CDR3 runs to 16 residues. The germline CDR1 and CDR2 sequences are SGHTA and FQGTGA. CDR3 nucleotides: TGTGCCAGCAGCGTACAGGGGGGCGCCTGCGAGCAGTACCAGTTCTTC. Its translation is CASSVQGGACEQYQFF.

This chain joins TRBV7-2 and TRBJ2-5, with D possibly called TRBD1 or TRBD2 (6 bases each). This CDR3 comprises 14 residues. Trimming took off 1 base at V and 4 bases at J, with 10 bases between the two ends. Germline CDR1 and CDR2: SGHTA and FQGNSA. CDR3 residues: CASSLGGALETQYF. In DNA form, the CDR3 reads TGTGCCAGCAGCTTAGGGGGGGCGCTAGAGACCCAGTACTTC. Based on the CDR3 plus reference TRBV7-2 and TRBJ2-5, the full variable domain is GAGVSQSPSNKVTEKGKDVELRCDPISGHTALYWYRQSLGQGLEFLIYFQGNSAPDKSGLPSDRFSAERTGGSVSTLTIQRTQQEDSAVYLCASSLGGALETQYFGPGTRLLVL.

Notes on this clonotype: It is likely a read error, because the conserved phenylalanine at the end of the CDR3 is missing. The DNA is omitted, as the CDR3 cannot be located on it reliably, and the CDR3 follows TCRdb's listing. This chain uses TRBV7-8 with TRBJ2-3; the tabulated D call, TRBD1, remains unverified against the DNA. Germline V gives CDR1 SGHVS, CDR2 FQNEAQ. Counting both end residues, the CDR3 totals 13 amino acids. The CDR3 spells CASSLDVTGNTYS.

J is TRBJ2-5 and V is TRBV7-6; unclear D gene. CDR1 and CDR2 from the germline V gene are SGHVS and FNYEAQ. The CDR3 contains 16 residues. V was trimmed by 5 bases and J by 3 bases, leaving 19 bases between them. CDR3 sequence reads: CASSIRDRPFKETQYF. CDR3 bases: TGTGCCAGCAGCATTAGGGATAGACCATTTAAAGAGACCCAGTACTTC. Full variable domain (rest looked up from reference TRBV7-6 and TRBJ2-5): GAGVSQSPRYKVTKRGQDVALRCDPISGHVSLYWYRQALGQGPEFLTYFNYEAQQDKSGLPNDRFSAERPEGSISTLTIQRTEQRDSAMYRCASSIRDRPFKETQYFGPGTRLLVL.